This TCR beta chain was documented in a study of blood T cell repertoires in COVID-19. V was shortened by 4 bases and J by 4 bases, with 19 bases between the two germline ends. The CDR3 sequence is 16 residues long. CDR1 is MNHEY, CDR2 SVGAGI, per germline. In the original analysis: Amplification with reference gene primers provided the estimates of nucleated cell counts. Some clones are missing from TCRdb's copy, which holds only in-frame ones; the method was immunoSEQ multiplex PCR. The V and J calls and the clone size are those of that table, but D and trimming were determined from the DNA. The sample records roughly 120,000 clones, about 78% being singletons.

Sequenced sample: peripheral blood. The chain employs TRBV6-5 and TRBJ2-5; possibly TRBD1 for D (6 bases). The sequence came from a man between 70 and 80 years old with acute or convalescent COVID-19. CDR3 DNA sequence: TGTGCCAGCAGTTCGAATCCAGGGGCCGGAGGAGAGACCCAGTACTTC. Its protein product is CASSSNPGAGGETQYF.